This TCR beta chain comes out of a study of shared clonotypes between healthy human individuals. This clone showed up many times. Antigen: not known. Germline values: CDR1 LNHDA, CDR2 SQIVND (reference sequence). CDR3 length: 13 residues. With V trimmed by 5 bases and J by 2 bases, 3 bases remained unmatched. The data were produced by immunoSEQ multiplex PCR, yet TCRdb's version contains in-frame clones alone and is incomplete. The sample lists some 95,000 clones, around two thirds seen once, with less than 50% in the top ten. With CCR7-negative CD45RA+ TemRA cells, CD45RO+ cells were combined in CD8 memory. Whole-study results and caveats: All-four-donor shared clonotypes had higher generation probabilities than non-shared clonotypes did.

The sample comprised memory CD8+ T cells sorted from blood. Subset of the sample: CD45RO+ cells pooled with CCR7-negative TemRA cells. This clonotype was obtained from a man aged 25 to 40 in good health. J is TRBJ2-7 and V is TRBV19; 7 bases are shared with TRBD2. CDR3 DNA sequence: TGTGCCAGTAGTGCGGGACTAACCTACGAGCAGTACTTC. Protein: CASSAGLTYEQYF.